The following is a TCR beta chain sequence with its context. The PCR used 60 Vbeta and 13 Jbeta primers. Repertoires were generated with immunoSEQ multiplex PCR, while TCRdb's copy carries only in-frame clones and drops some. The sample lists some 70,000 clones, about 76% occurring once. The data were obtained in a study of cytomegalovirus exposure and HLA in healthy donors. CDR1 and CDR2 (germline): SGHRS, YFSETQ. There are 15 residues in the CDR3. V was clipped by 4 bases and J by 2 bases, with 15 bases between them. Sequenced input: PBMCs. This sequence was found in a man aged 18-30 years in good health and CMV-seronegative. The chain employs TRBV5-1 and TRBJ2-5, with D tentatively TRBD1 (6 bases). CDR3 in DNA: TGCGCCAGCAGCCCGGTTGGGCAGGGGCAAGAGACCCAGTACTTC. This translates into CASSPVGQGQETQYF.